Presented here are 9 T cell receptor beta chains from one specimen sequenced in a study of blood T cell repertoires in COVID-19. The table came from immunoSEQ multiplex PCR; TCRdb's copy has only in-frame clones and leaves some out. Here the sample spans under 150,000 clones, more than 75% being singletons. Sequencing was carried out using peripheral blood. These receptors all come from a man between 50 and 59 years old with acute or convalescent COVID-19.

This clone was recorded once. The chain uses TRBV2 and TRBJ1-3; no firm D call. CDR3 length: 13 amino acids. Germline V lookup: CDR1 SNHLY, CDR2 FYNNEI. Trimming took off 2 bases at V and 0 bases at J, with 2 bases between the two ends. The CDR3 region has the DNA TGTGCCAGCAGTGAATACTCTGGAAACACCATATATTTT. The encoded protein is CASSEYSGNTIYF.

CDR3 in amino acids: CATSKGGTFNEQFF. CDR3 sequence (DNA): TGTGCCACTTCTAAGGGCGGGACCTTCAATGAGCAGTTCTTC. V usage is TRBV9 and J usage is TRBJ2-1, with D possibly being TRBD2 (6 bases). With 9 bases removed from V and 6 bases from J, the gap between germline ends came to 19 bases. Germline V CDR1 and CDR2: SGDLS, YYNGEE. CDR3 size: 14 residues.

In the case of this clone: The junction departs from the called germline gene at one end, perhaps through a read error. This sequence joins TRBV6-2 or TRBV6-3 and TRBJ2-7, with D possibly TRBD2 on 5 matching bases. This CDR3 is 13 amino acids long. CDR1 and CDR2 (germline): MNHEY, SVGEGT. CDR3: CASRYSRLYEQYF. The CDR3, as DNA: TGTGCCAGCAGGTACTCTAGACTATACGAGCAGTACTTC.

V usage is TRBV6-6 and J usage is TRBJ2-3; 12 bases align to TRBD1. Unmatched junction bases numbered 18, after V lost 5 bases and J lost 0 bases. CDR3 length: 21 amino acids. Per germline, CDR1 MNHNY and CDR2 SVGAGI (reference sequence). The CDR3 nucleotides read TGTGCCAGCAGTCCAAGATTCGGGACAGGGGGCACCAATCCCAGCACAGATACGCAGTATTTT. Protein product: CASSPRFGTGGTNPSTDTQYF.

This rearrangement joins TRBV25-1 to TRBJ1-6, with D possibly being TRBD1 (5 bases). Germline V gene data show CDR1 as MGHDK and CDR2 as SYGVNS. CDR3 size: 14 residues. Trimming left V 4 bases short and J 4 bases short, with 8 bases between. The CDR3: CASSGTIYNSPLHF. The CDR3 bases are TGTGCCAGCAGTGGGACAATTTATAATTCACCCCTCCACTTT.

J is TRBJ1-2 and V is TRBV25-1, with a possible D match to TRBD1 (5 bases). CDR1 is MGHDK, CDR2 SYGVNS, per germline. V dropped 3 bases and J dropped 5 bases, with 19 bases sitting between them. The CDR3 totals 16 residues. CDR3 amino acids: CASSDFGGTARYGYTF. CDR3 nucleotides: TGTGCCAGCAGTGATTTCGGGGGTACCGCTAGATATGGCTACACCTTC.

The genes are TRBV9 and TRBJ2-3; the match to TRBD1 covers 8 bases. This CDR3 has 16 residues. Germline lookup yields CDR1 SGDLS and CDR2 YYNGEE. V was clipped by 0 bases and J by 4 bases; unmatched bases: 7. CDR3 sequence: CASSVVATGVADTQYF. The CDR3 coding sequence is TGTGCCAGCAGCGTAGTTGCGACAGGGGTGGCAGATACGCAGTATTTT. Full variable domain (outside the CDR3, taken from reference TRBV9 and TRBJ2-3): DSGVTQTPKHLITATGQRVTLRCSPRSGDLSVYWYQQSLDQGLQFLIQYYNGEERAKGNILERFSAQQFPDLHSELNLSSLELGDSALYFCASSVVATGVADTQYFGPGTRLTVL.

The CDR3 bases are TGTGCCAGCAGCTCCCCCGCCGTTGCGGGGAGACGAGATACGCAGTATTTT. It encodes CASSSPAVAGRRDTQYF. J is TRBJ2-3 and V is TRBV5-4; perhaps TRBD2 as D (6 bases). Trimming stripped 3 bases from V and 5 bases from J, with 22 bases between. CDR1 is SGHNT, CDR2 YYREEE, per germline (reference sequence). This CDR3 is 17 amino acids long.

V gene TRBV9 combines with J gene TRBJ2-2; 8 bases fit TRBD2. Trimming at V came to 2 bases and at J to 4 bases, leaving 4 bases not matched to a gene. This CDR3 is built from 15 residues. Per the germline V gene, CDR1 is SGDLS and CDR2 is YYNGEE. In DNA form, the CDR3 reads TGTGCCAGCAGCGTTAGCGGGAAGGGCACCGGGGAGCTGTTTTTT. The encoded protein is CASSVSGKGTGELFF.